The source of this T cell receptor (beta chain) is a study of blood T cell repertoires in COVID-19. Study as a whole: From the United States, Italy and Spain came samples of acute and convalescent COVID-19. PBMCs, B-cell-depleted T cells, or T cells provided the cDNA or gDNA that made up the material.

The authors' processing: Using reference gene primer amplification, nucleated cell counts were estimated. TCRdb's table, derived via immunoSEQ multiplex PCR, lists solely in-frame clones and lacks some. The DNA gave D and trimming, while V, J and clone size come from that table. The table has 90,000 to 150,000 clones, 85% seen once. CDR1 and CDR2 from the germline V gene are MDHEN and SYDVKM. V was cut by 8 bases and J by 5 bases, with 13 bases left in between. CDR3 length: 13 amino acids. The receptor was isolated from a man between 60 and 75 years old with acute or convalescent COVID-19. The genes are TRBV28 and TRBJ1-5; TRBD1 might be the D (5 bases). Sequenced sample: peripheral blood. The CDR3 coding sequence is TGTGCCAGCCTGGGGGGGACCCATCAGCCCCAGCATTTT. Translation: CASLGGTHQPQHF.